The 19 T cell receptor beta chains presented below share a single source sample, sequenced in a study of T-cell reconstitution after alpha-beta-depleted transplantation in children. Using unique molecular identifiers, the investigators prepared the TCRbeta library. Via MiXCR, TCRdb re-called the PCR reads, giving one row per CDR3 protein. Among approximately 270,000 distinct CDR3 sequences listed, more than 20% were seen once. The specimen was PBMCs, mostly from graft donor cells, collected 360 days after TCRalphabeta/CD19-depleted stem cell transplant. Source of these receptors: a female patient aged 2-15 years who had a stem cell transplant for congenital amegakaryocytic thrombocytopenia, so the T cells may come from the graft donor.

The chain employs TRBV5-1 and TRBJ2-1; no reliable D call. This CDR3 contains 13 residues. From germline, CDR1 is SGHRS and CDR2 YFSETQ. Trimming removed 2 bases at V and 2 bases at J, with 5 bases between. CDR3 in DNA: TGCGCCAGCAGCTTTGGGACCTACAATGAGCAGTTCTTC. Protein: CASSFGTYNEQFF.

The CDR3 loop reads CASSSPGHESGEAFF. The CDR3 region has the DNA TGTGCCAGTAGTAGCCCCGGACATGAATCGGGGGAAGCTTTCTTT. The chain couples TRBV19 to TRBJ1-1, with a possible D match to TRBD1 (5 bases). V gave up 4 bases and J gave up 8 bases, with 20 bases separating them. This CDR3 is built from 15 residues. The germline CDR1 and CDR2 sequences are LNHDA and SQIVND (reference sequence).

V and J are TRBV7-2 and TRBJ2-7; D possibly corresponds to TRBD2 (6 bases). V was shortened by 9 bases and J by 7 bases, with 16 bases between the two germline ends. Germline V gives CDR1 SGHTA, CDR2 FQGNSA. The CDR3 is made up of 12 amino acids. The CDR3 here is CASKGLAEEQYF. The CDR3 nucleotides are TGTGCCAGTAAGGGACTGGCGGAGGAGCAGTACTTC. The full variable domain, rest sourced from reference TRBV7-2 and TRBJ2-7, is GAGVSQSPSNKVTEKGKDVELRCDPISGHTALYWYRQSLGQGLEFLIYFQGNSAPDKSGLPSDRFSAERTGGSVSTLTIQRTQQEDSAVYLCASKGLAEEQYFGPGTRLTVT.

The CDR3 here is CASSQDSRDYEQYF. CDR3 in DNA: TGCGCCAGCAGCCAAGATTCCAGGGATTACGAGCAGTACTTC. This chain links TRBV4-3 with TRBJ2-7, with D possibly TRBD1 on 5 matching bases. This CDR3 contains 14 residues. The germline gives CDR1 LGHNA, CDR2 YSLEER. Trimming shortened V by 0 bases and J by 4 bases, and 10 bases separated the two germline ends.

With respect to this clonotype: One end of the junction is discordant with germline, which a read error may explain. CDR3 nucleotides: TGTGGCAGCAGTTTAAATCAGGGGGGCACAGATACGCAGTATTTT. Its protein product is CGSSLNQGGTDTQYF. J is TRBJ2-3 and V is TRBV12-3 or TRBV12-4; 7 bases match TRBD1. The CDR3 is made up of 15 amino acids.

This clonotype was found a few times. The rearrangement links TRBV18 to TRBJ2-7; 8 bases map to TRBD1. Germline CDR1 is KGHSH and CDR2 is LQKENI. CDR3 size: 14 residues. With V trimmed by 3 bases and J by 0 bases, 1 base remained unmatched. This CDR3 reads CASSPGQASYEQYF. CDR3 in DNA: TGTGCCAGCTCACCGGGACAGGCCTCCTACGAGCAGTACTTC.

The V and J genes are TRBV3-1 and TRBJ1-2; TRBD1 agrees at 9 bases. The junction had 3 bases not matched to a gene; V was cut back by 4 bases and J by 6 bases. The CDR3 contains 13 residues. Germline V gives CDR1 LGHDT, CDR2 YNNKEL (reference sequence). The DNA for the CDR3 is TGTGCCAGCAGCCTCGGACAGGGGCATGGCTACACCTTC. Amino acids: CASSLGQGHGYTF.

This chain connects TRBV12-3 or TRBV12-4 to TRBJ2-7; 7 bases fit TRBD1. This CDR3 has 16 amino acids. After removal of 5 bases from V and 0 bases from J, the junction contained 10 bases not matched to a gene. The CDR3 reads CASSPKDRSLSYEQYF. The CDR3 nucleotides are TGTGCCAGCAGTCCGAAGGACAGGTCCCTCTCCTACGAGCAGTACTTC.

The CDR3 DNA sequence: TGCGCCAGCCGACTGACGATTCTAGGTGGGGTTAACACTGAAGCTTTCTTT. Protein product: CASRLTILGGVNTEAFF. This chain joins TRBV4-1 and TRBJ1-1; the D is unclear. V was trimmed by 8 bases and J by 2 bases, leaving 24 bases between them. The germline V gene encodes CDR1 MGHRA and CDR2 YSYEKL. The CDR3 has 17 amino acids.

The chain is built from TRBV24-1 and TRBJ2-7; 7 nucleotides agree with TRBD1. After removal of 8 bases from V and 10 bases from J, the junction contained 22 bases not matched to a gene. The length of the CDR3 is 16 residues. Germline values: CDR1 KGHDR, CDR2 SFDVKD. For the CDR3, the DNA is TGTGCCACCAACTCCCTAAGATTGGGACAGCTCTACCAACAGTACTTC. Protein sequence: CATNSLRLGQLYQQYF.

The rearrangement uses TRBV6-1 and TRBJ2-7; possible D gene TRBD1, 6 bases. V was trimmed by 11 bases and J by 5 bases, leaving 16 bases between them. This CDR3 is 12 amino acids long. Per germline, CDR1 MNHNS and CDR2 SASEGT. CDR3 residues: CAEAGARDEQYF. Written as DNA, the CDR3 is TGTGCCGAGGCAGGGGCGCGTGACGAGCAGTACTTC.

The J gene is TRBJ1-4, the V gene TRBV12-3 or TRBV12-4, with D possibly TRBD1 on 5 matching bases. The CDR3 is 14 amino acids. V lost 5 bases to trimming and J lost 8 bases, with 15 bases between them. The CDR3 protein is CASSQPAREEKLFF. The CDR3 DNA follows: TGTGCCAGCAGTCAACCCGCCAGGGAGGAAAAACTGTTTTTT.

For this clonotype: The junction shows a germline mismatch at one end, possibly a read error. The chain has TRBV6-1 and TRBJ1-5; perhaps TRBD1 as D (6 bases). This CDR3 region has 12 residues. Germline CDR1 MNHNS, CDR2 SASEGT. CDR3 protein: CASRGDTQRRYF. The DNA of the CDR3 is TGTGCCAGCAGGGGGGACACCCAAAGACGGTATTTT.

This clonotype was observed a few times. V gene TRBV2 combines with J gene TRBJ2-2; no firm D call. Trimming took 3 bases from V and 0 from J, leaving 8 bases between them. The CDR3 runs to 15 residues. Germline CDR1 SNHLY, CDR2 FYNNEI. The CDR3 protein is CASSDLTPNTGELFF. CDR3 in DNA: TGTGCCAGCAGTGATTTAACTCCGAACACCGGGGAGCTGTTTTTT.

This clonotype was counted only a few times. This chain connects TRBV2 to TRBJ2-3; tentatively, D is TRBD1 (6 bases). V lost 7 bases and J lost 0, with 11 bases in between. This CDR3 contains 14 residues. Germline V gene sequence: CDR1 SNHLY, CDR2 FYNNEI. CDR3 sequence (DNA): TGTGCCAGCATGCGGACAGAGAGCACAGATACGCAGTATTTT. This encodes CASMRTESTDTQYF.

This clonotype was recorded at least ten times. The chain uses TRBV27 and TRBJ2-7; possibly TRBD1 for D (6 bases). The CDR3 is 15 residues long. Germline CDR1 reads MNHEY; CDR2 reads SMNVEV (reference sequence). V was clipped by 3 bases and J by 3 bases, with 15 bases between them. The CDR3 DNA is TGTGCCAGCAGTTTTCTAATGGGGGCCCACTACGAGCAGTACTTC. This codes for CASSFLMGAHYEQYF.

This clonotype was seen only a few times. V is TRBV15 and J is TRBJ2-2; D not resolved. The germline CDR1 and CDR2 sequences are LNHNV and YYDKDF (reference sequence). Trimming shortened V by 2 bases and J by 0 bases, and 7 bases separated the two germline ends. The CDR3 length is 15 residues. Written as DNA, the CDR3 is TGTGCCACCAGCAGATCTGGGGCGAACACCGGGGAGCTGTTTTTT. It codes for CATSRSGANTGELFF.

As DNA, the CDR3 is TGTGCCACCAGTGAGCGGGATCGGGACAACCCAGATACGCAGTATTTT. This gives the protein CATSERDRDNPDTQYF. The V and J genes are TRBV24-1 and TRBJ2-3, with D perhaps being TRBD1 or TRBD2 (6 bases each). The CDR3 has 16 amino acids. The germline CDR1 and CDR2 sequences are KGHDR and SFDVKD. V was shortened by 4 bases and J by 4 bases, with 17 bases between the two germline ends.

This clonotype was seen a handful of times. The chain joins TRBV6-5 to TRBJ1-1; D may be TRBD1 (6 bases). This CDR3 is 13 amino acids long. Trimming pared 2 bases from V and 4 bases from J, leaving 8 bases between. Germline CDR1 MNHEY, CDR2 SVGAGI. The CDR3 loop reads CASSYGGPTEAFF. In nucleotides, the CDR3 is TGTGCCAGCAGTTACGGGGGGCCCACTGAAGCTTTCTTT.